The 21 T cell receptor beta chains given below trace back to one sample, sequenced in a study of blood T cell repertoires in COVID-19. The protocol was immunoSEQ multiplex PCR, while the TCRdb copy is restricted to in-frame clones and leaves out a portion. The sample includes about 50,000 clones, more than 80% seen only once; the top ten take 8.8%. Sequenced: peripheral blood. These TCRs come from a man aged 55-75 years with acute or convalescent COVID-19.

Only one count was recorded for this clone. This sequence joins TRBV6-2 or TRBV6-3 and TRBJ1-1; D is ambiguous. The CDR3 runs 13 residues. The germline gives CDR1 MNHEY, CDR2 SVGEGT. V lost 5 bases, J lost 3 bases, and 10 bases lay in between. CDR3 sequence (DNA): TGTGCCAGCAGTCTTCAAACTTACACTGAAGCTTTCTTT. Protein: CASSLQTYTEAFF.

This clone was seen once. The chain's CDR3 is CASSLQTNNYGYTF. In DNA, the CDR3 is TGTGCCAGCAGCTTACAAACAAATAACTATGGCTACACCTTC. The chain uses TRBV5-6 and TRBJ1-2, with D hard to call. The CDR3 consists of 14 residues. V was trimmed by 2 bases and J by 1 base, leaving 9 bases between them. Germline V CDR1 and CDR2: SGHDT, YYEEEE.

The chain links TRBV6-5 to TRBJ1-5; D not certain. The V gene's germline CDR1 is MNHEY and CDR2 SVGAGI. The ends were cut back, 6 bases at V and 0 bases at J, with 12 bases in the middle. The CDR3 runs 15 residues. The CDR3 DNA is TGTGCCAGCAGAGTCACAGACAATAGCAATCAGCCCCAGCATTTT. Encoded protein: CASRVTDNSNQPQHF.

The V call is TRBV2, the J call TRBJ1-3, with a possible D match to TRBD1 (6 bases). Trimming removed 6 bases from V and 0 bases from J, with 9 bases in between. The CDR3 has 14 amino acids. CDR1 SNHLY and CDR2 FYNNEI come from the germline V gene. The CDR3 loop reads CASRGGSSGNTIYF. The CDR3 nucleotides are TGTGCCAGCAGAGGGGGATCCTCTGGAAACACCATATATTTT.

The chain recombines TRBV7-3 with TRBJ1-1; D gene uncertain. The CDR3 is 13 amino acids. Trimming stripped 5 bases from V and 1 base from J, with 8 bases between. CDR1 is SGHTA and CDR2 is FQGTGA in the germline V gene. The CDR3 nucleotides are TGTGCCAGCAGCACGACATGGAACACTGAAGCTTTCTTT. Protein: CASSTTWNTEAFF.

This clone was observed a few times. The rearrangement links TRBV19 to TRBJ2-3; 10 nucleotides line up with TRBD1. CDR1 LNHDA and CDR2 SQIVND come from the germline V gene (reference sequence). The CDR3 has 13 amino acids. The V gene end was trimmed by 9 bases and the J gene end by 4 bases; junction bases not matched to a gene: 4. The CDR3 here is CASSGTGADTQYF. The CDR3 region has the DNA TGTGCCAGCTCCGGGACAGGGGCAGATACGCAGTATTTT.

The chain carries TRBV3-1 (or the pseudogene TRBV3-2) and TRBJ2-7; D ambiguous. Trimming pared 4 bases from V and 3 bases from J, leaving 10 bases between. There are 13 residues in the CDR3. Looked up from germline, CDR1 is LGHDT and CDR2 is YNNKEL (reference sequence). The CDR3: CASSRASIYEQYF. The CDR3, as DNA: TGTGCCAGCAGCCGGGCCAGCATCTACGAGCAGTACTTC.

The V call is TRBV6-1, the J call TRBJ1-1, with 9 bases matching TRBD1. Germline lookup yields CDR1 MNHNS and CDR2 SASEGT. This CDR3 has 18 amino acids. V was pared by 4 bases and J by 1 base, with 13 bases of the junction left unmatched. The CDR3 here is CASSAYFGTGNRNTEAFF. The CDR3 DNA sequence: TGTGCCAGCAGTGCCTATTTCGGGACAGGGAATCGGAACACTGAAGCTTTCTTT.

This clone was picked up one time. The chain couples TRBV24-1 to TRBJ1-5, with D unclear. CDR3 length: 14 residues. Between the trimmed V and J ends, which lost 0 bases and 1 base, there was a span of 3 bases. Germline V gene sequence: CDR1 KGHDR, CDR2 SFDVKD. The CDR3 nucleotides are TGTGCCACCAGTGATTTGCAGAGCAATCAGCCCCAGCATTTT. Translating it yields CATSDLQSNQPQHF.

This sequence joins TRBV19 and TRBJ1-1; D gene unclear. Germline-derived CDR1 and CDR2 are LNHDA and SQIVND (reference sequence). Between the trimmed V and J ends, which lost 1 base and 4 bases, there was a span of 10 bases. The CDR3 contains 14 residues. CDR3 bases: TGTGCCAGTAGTATAGGAGGGCTGGGCACTGAAGCTTTCTTT. Translation: CASSIGGLGTEAFF.

In this sample, this clone turned up a few times. The chain has TRBV9 and TRBJ2-5; D is possibly TRBD1 (6 bases). Germline V gene lookup returns CDR1 SGDLS and CDR2 YYNGEE. This CDR3 has 15 residues. Between the trimmed V and J ends, which lost 0 bases and 3 bases, there was a span of 12 bases. CDR3 DNA sequence: TGTGCCAGCAGCGTAGACGGGACATTGAAAGAGACCCAGTACTTC. This gives the protein CASSVDGTLKETQYF.

V gene TRBV19 combines with J gene TRBJ2-1, with TRBD1 matching over 8 bases. V was clipped by 5 bases and J by 10 bases; unmatched bases: 16. From germline, CDR1 is LNHDA and CDR2 SQIVND (reference sequence). The CDR3 totals 16 residues. In DNA, the CDR3 is TGTGCCAGTAGTTCCCAGGACAGGGATAGAGGGAAAGAGCAGTTCTTC. Translating gives CASSSQDRDRGKEQFF.

This clone occurred a few times. V is TRBV12-5 and J is TRBJ1-5; possible D gene TRBD1, 5 bases. The ends were cut back, 8 bases at V and 0 bases at J, with 8 bases in the middle. This CDR3 region has 13 residues. Germline V lookup: CDR1 LGHNT, CDR2 FRNRAP. This CDR3 reads CASTQVSNQPQHF. The CDR3 DNA reads as TGTGCTAGTACACAGGTTAGCAATCAGCCCCAGCATTTT.

CDR3 loop: CASSRGTDDNEQFF. The CDR3 DNA sequence: TGTGCCAGCAGCCGGGGGACAGATGACAATGAGCAGTTCTTC. The gene calls are TRBV11-3 and TRBJ2-1; the D gene is possibly TRBD1 (7 bases). V lost 5 bases and J 5 bases, leaving 13 bases between the germline ends. Germline V gene data show CDR1 as SGHNT and CDR2 as YENEEA. The CDR3 has 14 amino acids.

This clone was seen once. This chain links TRBV6-6 with TRBJ1-1, with TRBD1 identical over 7 bases. J lost 1 base, V lost 6 bases, and 5 bases had no gene match. Germline assignment: CDR1 MNHNY and CDR2 SVGAGI (reference sequence). The CDR3 is 14 residues long. DNA for the CDR3: TGTGCCAGCAGCTTGACAGGGCCGAACACTGAAGCTTTCTTT. Its protein product is CASSLTGPNTEAFF.

The chain employs TRBV24-1 and TRBJ1-2, with 7 bases lining up with TRBD1. Germline V CDR1 and CDR2: KGHDR, SFDVKD. Trimming took 4 bases from V and 8 from J; bases not matched to a gene: 12. The CDR3 extends over 15 amino acids. The CDR3 loop is CATSDPQTGMEGYTF. The CDR3 DNA follows: TGTGCCACCAGTGACCCACAGACAGGGATGGAAGGCTACACCTTC.

This chain uses TRBV7-9 with TRBJ2-1, with D tentatively TRBD1 (5 bases). CDR3 length: 18 amino acids. CDR1 and CDR2 (germline): SEHNR, FQNEAQ (reference sequence). The ends were cut back, 1 base at V and 7 bases at J, with 23 bases in the middle. The CDR3, as DNA: TGTGCCAGCAGCTTAGTAGGTCAGGGTAGGGATATATGGAATGAGCAGTTCTTC. Residues: CASSLVGQGRDIWNEQFF.

This clone was found once. CDR3 nucleotides: TGTGCCAGCAGCCAGAATAGCCAAGAGACCCAGTACTTC. Its protein product is CASSQNSQETQYF. The rearrangement joins TRBV14 to TRBJ2-5; D unresolved. Germline CDR1 SGHDN, CDR2 FVKESK. Trimming pared 3 bases from V and 1 base from J, leaving 6 bases between. The CDR3 length is 13 residues.

The V call is TRBV6-5, the J call TRBJ1-2, with TRBD1 as a possible D gene (6 bases). The V gene lost 2 bases and the J gene lost 3 bases, with 13 bases spanning the gap. There are 15 residues in the CDR3. The germline V gene has CDR1 MNHEY and CDR2 SVGAGI. Here the CDR3 DNA reads TGTGCCAGCAGTTACCTTCAGGGGTTGGACTATGGCTACACCTTC. Amino acids: CASSYLQGLDYGYTF.

The V gene is TRBV7-2, the J gene TRBJ2-3; 8 nucleotides align to TRBD2. After removal of 1 base from V and 0 bases from J, the junction contained 3 bases not matched to a gene. The CDR3 runs 16 residues. Germline CDR1 and CDR2: SGHTA and FQGNSA. The CDR3 DNA follows: TGTGCCAGCAGCTTAGTTAGCGGGGTTAGCACAGATACGCAGTATTTT. Its protein is CASSLVSGVSTDTQYF.

This clone was picked up one time. The chain carries TRBV24-1 and TRBJ1-1, with D perhaps TRBD1 (6 bases). This CDR3 is built from 13 residues. From germline, CDR1 is KGHDR and CDR2 SFDVKD. V was pared by 8 bases and J by 4 bases, with 13 bases between. Here the CDR3 reads CATNPGVPTEAFF. The CDR3 DNA is TGTGCCACCAATCCAGGGGTTCCCACTGAAGCTTTCTTT.